This T cell receptor beta chain comes out of a study of metastatic and nonmetastatic thyroid tumors. Across the study: Repertoire data that came from the blood and tumor or nodule tissue of malignant and benign thyroid patients were compared.

There are 13 residues in the CDR3. Germline values: CDR1 MNHNS, CDR2 SASEGT. Deletions cut 8 bases from V and 4 bases from J, with 14 bases between. Thyroid surgery was preceded by no treatment in any patient. This clone appeared many times. Authors' methods: The study's classifier, a distant-metastasis tool for papillary thyroid cancer, was built using CDR3 differences across clinicopathological groups. From the PCR reads, TCRdb re-called clones with MiXCR. For this entry, the V and J calls and clone size follow TCRdb and not the study's own pipeline. The data contain 20,000 to 25,000 clones, about 25% of them seen just once; the ten biggest clones take up about 5%.

Sample: tumor tissue. This receptor was obtained from a female donor with papillary thyroid cancer or a benign thyroid nodule (not recorded which). Some clones in this sample may be carry-over from other donors' samples. The V gene is TRBV6-1, the J gene TRBJ2-5; a weak D match, TRBD2 (5 bases). The CDR3 nucleotides read TGTGCCAGCGAATACCGGGAAGGAGAGACCCAGTACTTC. It yields the protein CASEYREGETQYF.